This T cell receptor (beta chain) was sequenced for a study of CD8 T cells in Susac syndrome (dated by TCRdb to about 2019). Notes on the research overall: Of the Susac syndrome patients who were sequenced, about eight were in clinical remission while six had clinically active disease. Susac syndrome patients were therapy-naive, on corticosteroids (some also receiving IVIg), or on IVIg alone at blood withdrawal. Repertoire sequencing was used to test whether CD8+ T cell activation and differentiation in Susac syndrome was antigen driven. The paper's findings and limits, for the study overall: In the CD4+ T cell repertoire of Susac syndrome patients, clonal expansion was not detected. The number of individuals in the TCR sequencing and HLA analysis was acknowledged as relatively small.

As to this clonotype: Its antigen is unknown. Base qualities are not provided; no much larger clone lies one nucleotide away.

RNA was extracted using the RNeasy kit, and 0.5 to 1 microgram was reverse transcribed with random hexamers. The immunoSEQ multiplex PCR assay, covering 54 Vbeta and 13 Jbeta segments, was used to amplify TCR beta CDR3 regions. To correct PCR amplification bias, a synthetic template baseline was used for both primer optimization and computational correction. On the authors' methods: Only productive sequences were kept, with reads annotated to V, D and J genes according to IMGT and analyzed in immunoSEQ Analyzer. Clonality was calculated as one minus the Shannon entropy normalized by log2 of the number of productive unique sequences. For each patient and control, public and private clones were evaluated within the 100 most prevalent clones. Susac-specific clones were defined as absent from healthy and MS cohorts, around 970 published viral clones and other ImmuneACCESS disease sequences. In TCRdb, the public reads were trimmed at Q25 with fastp and aligned with MiXCR, with productive beta chains retained. Identical CDR3 protein sequences are pooled into one entry, listed with their most common genes and DNA. It is TCRdb's table, rather than the study itself, that gives the V and J calls and clone size. For this sample the table gives about 210,000 distinct CDR3 sequences, of which 85% to 95% were detected only once. The ten largest clones take up approximately 0.15% of the sample.

V and J are trimmed by 0 bases and 0 bases, and the gene matches miss 5 bases of the junction. Reading the germline V gene (reference sequence) gives CDR1 SGHNT and CDR2 YYREEE. The CDR3 sequence holds 16 residues, the cysteine and phenylalanine included. Kept here is only the CDR3 DNA, which spans 48 bases and is read in frame from base 1. Peripheral blood CD8+ and CD4+ T cells from healthy donors, Susac syndrome patients and multiple sclerosis patients were profiled by high-throughput TCR beta sequencing. The Susac syndrome patients fulfilled recently defined diagnostic criteria for either definite or probable disease. CD8+ TEMRA cells were enriched by FACS, while bulk CD8+ and CD4+ T cells were purified by magnetic negative isolation. Blood was collected in EDTA tubes and processed within 24 hours, with PBMCs isolated through density gradient centrifugation. PBMCs intended for TCR sequencing were cryopreserved in liquid nitrogen and were subsequently thawed in a 37 degrees C water bath. Purity of sorted or isolated CD4+, CD8+ and CD8+ TEMRA cells was at least 90%.

The source is a human donor with Susac syndrome. Input material: CD4+ T cells from PBMCs. The V and J genes are TRBV5-4 and TRBJ2-5, with 7 central nucleotides matching TRBD2. The DNA reads as follows: TGTGCCAGCAGCTTGGGGCGACTAGCCTACCAAGAGACCCAGTACTTC. This gives the protein CASSLGRLAYQETQYF.